The next 22 T cell receptor beta chains were all read from a single sample in a study of cytomegalovirus exposure and HLA in healthy donors. 60 Vbeta and 13 Jbeta primers were used in PCR. TCRdb's copy holds only in-frame clones and misses some; the assay was immunoSEQ multiplex PCR. The table shows around 90,000 clones, with 65% occurring only once. The sequenced sample consisted of PBMCs. These TCRs come from a boy younger than 18 in good health and CMV-seropositive.

V usage is TRBV23-1 and J usage is TRBJ2-7, with a possible D match to TRBD1 (5 bases). TRBV23-1 is filed as an ORF, its function uncertain. The length of the CDR3 is 14 residues. V gave up 3 bases and J gave up 0 bases, with 9 bases separating them. The CDR3 DNA reads as TGCGCCAGCAGTCATCGACAGATCTCCTACGAGCAGTACTTC. Residues: CASSHRQISYEQYF.

This clone has more than one count but fewer than ten. V and J are TRBV6-1 and TRBJ2-1, with TRBD1 as a possible D gene (6 bases). The CDR3 covers 15 residues. Trimming took off 3 bases at V and 6 bases at J, with 15 bases between the two ends. CDR1 MNHNS and CDR2 SASEGT come from the germline V gene. The DNA of the CDR3 is TGTGCCAGCAGTGATCCGCCTACAGGGATCAATGAGCAGTTCTTC. This sequence encodes CASSDPPTGINEQFF.

V gene TRBV7-8 combines with J gene TRBJ2-1, with 7 positions matching TRBD2. The CDR3 has 15 amino acids. Looked up from germline, CDR1 is SGHVS and CDR2 is FQNEAQ. The junction had 7 bases not matched to a gene; V was cut back by 3 bases and J by 5 bases. DNA for the CDR3: TGTGCCAGCAGCTTCGACTGGACTAGTGACAATGAGCAGTTCTTC. Translating it yields CASSFDWTSDNEQFF.

Concerning this clone: One end of the junction is discordant with germline, which a read error may explain. This chain uses TRBV30 with TRBJ1-5; TRBD1 matches 9 bases. CDR1 GTSNPN and CDR2 SVGIG come from the germline V gene (reference sequence). The CDR3 is 16 amino acids. In nucleotides, the CDR3 is TGTGCCTGGAGTGTAAGGACAGGGGATAGCAATCAGCCCCAGAATTTT. Protein: CAWSVRTGDSNQPQNF.

The chain carries TRBV7-9 and TRBJ2-5; D is perhaps TRBD1 (6 bases). This CDR3 spans 13 amino acids. Germline V gene sequence: CDR1 SEHNR, CDR2 FQNEAQ (reference sequence). Trimming cost V 3 bases and J 5 bases, with 10 bases left between them. The CDR3 protein is CASSFTGLETQYF. CDR3 in DNA: TGTGCCAGCAGCTTTACAGGGCTCGAGACCCAGTACTTC.

With respect to this clone: The junction differs from germline at one of its ends, possibly a read error. V is TRBV7-7 and J is TRBJ2-5; 8 positions agree with TRBD2. Germline V gives CDR1 SSHAT, CDR2 FNYEAQ (reference sequence). The CDR3 is 15 amino acids. CDR3 protein: CASSVSGTSEETQYF. Here the CDR3 DNA reads TGTGCTAGCAGCGTATCCGGGACTAGTGAAGAGACCCAGTACTTC. Combining the CDR3 with reference TRBV7-7 and TRBJ2-5 gives the whole variable domain GAGVSQSPRYKVTKRGQDVTLRCDPISSHATLYWYQQALGQGPEFLTYFNYEAQPDKSGLPSDRFSAERPEGSISTLTIQRTEQRDSAMYRCASSVSGTSEETQYFGPGTRLLVL.

The chain has TRBV4-1 and TRBJ2-5; the D gene is possibly TRBD1 (5 bases). The DNA end is a closer match to TRBJ2-7, so the J assignment may be wrong. Germline-derived CDR1 and CDR2 are MGHRA and YSYEKL. The CDR3 extends over 14 amino acids. The CDR3 reads CASSQQGSGGEQYF. In DNA form, the CDR3 reads TGCGCCAGCAGCCAGCAGGGCTCAGGCGGCGAGCAGTACTTC.

The CDR3 region has the DNA TGTGCCAGCAGCTTGGCTGGGGCCGATGAGCAGTTCTTC. Protein: CASSLAGADEQFF. This chain links TRBV5-4 with TRBJ2-1; D may be TRBD1 (5 bases). The length of the CDR3 is 13 residues. Trimming cost V 0 bases and J 8 bases, with 9 bases left between them. Germline CDR1 is SGHNT and CDR2 is YYREEE (reference sequence).

V is TRBV2 and J is TRBJ1-5, with a tentative D call TRBD1 (5 bases). Germline V CDR1 and CDR2: SNHLY, FYNNEI. This CDR3 has 14 amino acids. The ends were cut back, 5 bases at V and 1 base at J, with 9 bases in the middle. The CDR3 sequence: CASSLTVSNQPQHF. The CDR3 DNA is TGTGCCAGCAGTCTGACAGTCAGCAATCAGCCCCAGCATTTT.

This chain uses TRBV11-3 with TRBJ2-2; D not certain. Trimming stripped 5 bases from V and 7 bases from J, with 11 bases between. The germline gives CDR1 SGHNT, CDR2 YENEEA. This CDR3 has 13 amino acids. The CDR3 region is CASSQVAGGELFF. For the CDR3, the DNA is TGTGCCAGCAGCCAGGTCGCAGGCGGGGAGCTGTTTTTT. The full variable domain, rest sourced from reference TRBV11-3 and TRBJ2-2, is EAGVVQSPRYKIIEKKQPVAFWCNPISGHNTLYWYLQNLGQGPELLIRYENEEAVDDSQLPKDRFSAERLKGVDSTLKIQPAELGDSAVYLCASSQVAGGELFFGEGSRLTVL.

This chain joins TRBV7-9 and TRBJ1-3; a weak D match, TRBD1 (6 bases). From germline, CDR1 is SEHNR and CDR2 FQNEAQ (reference sequence). This CDR3 has 15 amino acids. The V gene lost 5 bases and the J gene lost 4 bases, with 15 bases spanning the gap. The CDR3: CASSPKTGTGNTIYF. DNA for the CDR3: TGTGCCAGCAGCCCTAAAACAGGGACGGGAAACACCATATATTTT.

The chain combines TRBV6-5 with TRBJ2-5, with 14 nucleotides matching TRBD2. This CDR3 spans 15 amino acids. Per germline, CDR1 MNHEY and CDR2 SVGAGI. The V gene end was trimmed by 4 bases and the J gene end by 4 bases; junction bases not matched to a gene: 2. In nucleotides, the CDR3 is TGTGCCAGCAGTTGGGGACTAGCGGGAGTAGAGACCCAGTACTTC. The encoded protein is CASSWGLAGVETQYF.

The chain combines TRBV6-1 with TRBJ1-6; TRBD1 aligns across 7 bases. There are 15 residues in the CDR3. The germline V gene has CDR1 MNHNS and CDR2 SASEGT. Unmatched junction bases numbered 6, after V lost 4 bases and J lost 6 bases. CDR3 region: CASSARDSINSPLHF. CDR3 nucleotides: TGTGCCAGCAGTGCCCGGGACAGCATTAATTCACCCCTCCACTTT.

In its sample, this clone was seen a few times. The J gene is TRBJ1-1, the V gene TRBV7-8; D call uncertain. V lost 5 bases and J lost 0, with 10 bases in between. Germline-derived CDR1 and CDR2 are SGHVS and FQNEAQ. The length of the CDR3 is 14 residues. The CDR3 reads CASSRDRMNTEAFF. CDR3 sequence (DNA): TGTGCCAGCAGCCGGGATAGAATGAACACTGAAGCTTTCTTT.

This clone was recorded a few times. J is TRBJ2-7 and V is TRBV30; D gene unclear. This CDR3 comprises 12 residues. V was clipped by 3 bases and J by 6 bases, with 12 bases between them. Germline V gives CDR1 GTSNPN, CDR2 SVGIG (reference sequence). The CDR3 coding sequence is TGTGCCTGGAGGCCTTTAAGGAGCGAGCAGTACTTC. Amino acids: CAWRPLRSEQYF. The full variable domain, completed using reference TRBV30 and TRBJ2-7, is SQTIHQWPATLVQPVGSPLSLECTVEGTSNPNLYWYRQAAGRGLQLLFYSVGIGQISSEVPQNLSASRPQDRQFILSSKKLLLSDSGFYLCAWRPLRSEQYFGPGTRLTVT.

V is TRBV19 and J is TRBJ1-5, with 7 bases identical to TRBD1. This CDR3 region has 15 residues. CDR1 is LNHDA, CDR2 SQIVND, per germline (reference sequence). After removal of 10 bases from V and 1 base from J, the junction contained 10 bases not matched to a gene. The CDR3 spells CATRKMTGSNQPQHF. As DNA, the CDR3 is TGTGCCACCCGAAAGATGACAGGGAGCAATCAGCCCCAGCATTTT.

This chain links TRBV19 with TRBJ2-5, with D possibly matching TRBD1 (5 bases). The CDR3 runs 18 residues. The germline CDR1 and CDR2 sequences are LNHDA and SQIVND (reference sequence). Deletions cut 0 bases from V and 2 bases from J, with 19 bases between. Written as DNA, the CDR3 is TGTGCCAGTAGTATAGATCGTAGGGGCTGGAAGTCTCAAGAGACCCAGTACTTC. Translation: CASSIDRRGWKSQETQYF.

This clone was detected a few times. The chain is built from TRBV29-1 and TRBJ1-2, with a weak D call TRBD1 (5 bases). Germline V gene sequence: CDR1 SQVTM, CDR2 ANQGSEA. The V end was cut by 4 bases, the J end by 4 bases, with 16 bases between. The CDR3 extends over 14 amino acids. The CDR3 is CSVVLSGGSYGYTF. CDR3 nucleotides: TGCAGCGTTGTCCTCTCGGGGGGGTCCTATGGCTACACCTTC.

Here the CDR3 DNA reads TGTGCCAGCAGTTACCTCCGCTCTGGGGCCAACGTCCTGACTTTC. Protein sequence: CASSYLRSGANVLTF. The chain carries TRBV6-5 and TRBJ2-6, with D uncertain. CDR1 and CDR2 (germline): MNHEY, SVGAGI. There are 15 residues in the CDR3. The V end lost 2 bases, the J end lost 0 bases, and 5 bases lay between the germline ends.

J is TRBJ2-6 and V is TRBV19, with D maybe TRBD1 (6 bases). V lost 2 bases and J lost 4, with 9 bases in between. Germline CDR1 reads LNHDA; CDR2 reads SQIVND (reference sequence). The CDR3 sequence is 15 residues long. This chain's CDR3 is CASSIIDRGANVLTF. The CDR3, as DNA: TGTGCCAGTAGTATAATTGACAGGGGGGCCAACGTCCTGACTTTC. The full variable domain, with the rest looked up from reference TRBV19 and TRBJ2-6, is DGGITQSPKYLFRKEGQNVTLSCEQNLNHDAMYWYRQDPGQGLRLIYYSQIVNDFQKGDIAEGYSVSREKKESFPLTVTSAQKNPTAFYLCASSIIDRGANVLTFGAGSRLTVL.

The CDR3 DNA reads as TGTGCCAGCAGCCTCACCGGGACAGGGTTATACAATGAGCAGTTCTTC. Its translation: CASSLTGTGLYNEQFF. V usage is TRBV14 and J usage is TRBJ2-1; 9 nucleotides align to TRBD1. The CDR3 has 16 residues. Germline CDR1 is SGHDN and CDR2 is FVKESK. The V segment lost 4 bases and the J segment 4 bases; nucleotides outside the gene matches: 8.

The chain uses TRBV9 and TRBJ1-4; 7 bases line up with TRBD1. Per germline, CDR1 SGDLS and CDR2 YYNGEE. The length of the CDR3 is 15 residues. V dropped 1 base and J dropped 5; count of bases not matched to a gene: 5. CDR3 residues: CASSVKGAINEKLFF. In nucleotides, the CDR3 is TGTGCCAGCAGCGTAAAGGGGGCGATAAATGAAAAACTGTTTTTT. The full variable domain, its missing parts supplied by reference TRBV9 and TRBJ1-4, is DSGVTQTPKHLITATGQRVTLRCSPRSGDLSVYWYQQSLDQGLQFLIQYYNGEERAKGNILERFSAQQFPDLHSELNLSSLELGDSALYFCASSVKGAINEKLFFGSGTQLSVL.